Listed below are T cell receptor beta chains from one sample, sequenced in a study of cytomegalovirus exposure and HLA in healthy donors. Method: immunoSEQ multiplex PCR; TCRdb's copy keeps in-frame clones and lacks some. The table shows tens of thousands of clones, with 94% occurring only once. Material for sequencing was PBMCs. These receptor sequences come from a woman aged 18 to 35 in good health and CMV-seronegative. CDR3s include the opening cysteine and the closing phenylalanine or tryptophan. D genes are given only for firm matches. Size tells how often a clone was seen (once, few, many) or the class of an expanded clone, and some rows leave it out.

TRBJ2-1 NA NA TRBV4-1 TGCGCCAGCAGCCAAGTGCGGGGCTCCTACAATGAGCAGTTCTTC CASSQVRGSYNEQFF
TRBJ1-6 NA NA TRBV10-2 TGCGCCAGCAACCTCTTCGGGGAGGGTAATTCACCCCTCCACTTT CASNLFGEGNSPLHF
TRBJ1-4 NA TRBD1 TRBV19 TGTGCCAGTAGTTCGGACAGGGAAGGGCAAAAACTGTTTTTT CASSSDREGQKLFF
TRBJ1-1 NA TRBD1 TRBV27 TGTGCCAGCAGTTTTGGGACAGGACGGATGAACACTGAAGCTTTCTTT CASSFGTGRMNTEAFF
TRBJ2-7 NA NA TRBV6-5 TGTGCCAGCAGTTACTCGGGCCTAAGTGACTACGAGCAGTACTTC CASSYSGLSDYEQYF
TRBJ2-3 once TRBD1 TRBV11-2 TGTGCCAGCAGCTTAGGGGGGACAGGGGGCGCGGGAGATACGCAGTATTTT CASSLGGTGGAGDTQYF
TRBJ2-2 NA TRBD2 TRBV19 TGTGCCACCCGACTAGCGGGGGGGCCTGGCGGGGAGCTGTTTTTT CATRLAGGPGGELFF
TRBJ2-7 once NA TRBV5-6 TGTGCCAGCAGCCCGCCCCTTAGGGGTTACGAGCAGTACTTC CASSPPLRGYEQYF
TRBJ2-1 NA TRBD2 TRBV9 TGTGCCAGCAGCATAGGACTAGCGGGGGAATATTCCTACAATGAGCAGTTCTTC CASSIGLAGEYSYNEQFF
TRBJ1-1 NA TRBD1 TRBV19 TGTGCCAGTAGCCCTACAGGGGCACTGAACACTGAAGCTTTCTTT CASSPTGALNTEAFF
TRBJ2-3 NA TRBD1 TRBV9 TGTGCCAGCAGCGCGGGGGTCGGGACAGGGACAGATACGCAGTATTTT CASSAGVGTGTDTQYF
TRBJ1-2 NA NA TRBV7-3 TGTGCCAGCAGCTTACTAGATCAGTATGGCTACACCTTC CASSLLDQYGYTF
TRBJ2-7 NA NA TRBV30 TGTGCCTGGAATACGGGCGGGGGCTACTACGAGCAGTACTTC CAWNTGGGYYEQYF
TRBJ2-3 NA TRBD1 TRBV5-4 TGTGCCAGCAGGGCGTGGGCAGGGGGCTCGGGCACAGATACGCAGTATTTT CASRAWAGGSGTDTQYF
TRBJ2-2 NA TRBD1 TRBV5-6 TGTGCCAGCAGCTTAAGTGACAGGGGAAGAAGATGGGGGGCCGGGGAGCTGTTTTTT CASSLSDRGRRWGAGELFF
TRBJ1-6 NA NA TRBV18 TGTGCCAGCTCACTCGACTTAATTAGTGCTGGTAATTCACCCCTCCACTTT CASSLDLISAGNSPLHF
TRBJ2-7 NA TRBD1 TRBV7-2 TGTGCCAGCACCAGGGACAGGGGAACCGAGCAGTACTTC CASTRDRGTEQYF
TRBJ2-5 NA TRBD1 TRBV11-2 TGTGCCAGCAGCTCCTGGGGACAGGGGCGAGAGACCCAGTACTTC CASSSWGQGRETQYF
TRBJ2-7 NA NA TRBV5-5 TGTGCCAGCAGCCTTCTTCAGGGGACCTACGAGCAGTACTTC CASSLLQGTYEQYF
TRBJ1-1 NA NA TRBV19 TGTGCCAGTACCCATTACCCACCGAGTGAAGCTTTCTTT CASTHYPPSEAFF
TRBJ2-7 NA TRBD1 TRBV9 TGTGCCAGCAGCCCAGGACAGGGAAACTACGAGCAGTACTTC CASSPGQGNYEQYF
TRBJ1-4 NA NA TRBV27 TGTGCCAGCAGCCTTGGGGTAACAGGGAATGAAAAACTGTTTTTT CASSLGVTGNEKLFF
TRBJ2-5 NA TRBD1 TRBV27 TGTGCCAGCAGTTGGGGGACAGGACTTACCCAAGAGACCCAGTACTTC CASSWGTGLTQETQYF
TRBJ2-3 NA TRBD1 TRBV27 TGTGCCAGCAGTGACCTGACAGGGAACACAGATACGCAGTATTTT CASSDLTGNTDTQYF
TRBJ2-2 NA TRBD2 TRBV6-1 TGTGCCAGCAGCGAAGGATTGGGTAGCGGGGGGGCCGGGGAGCTGTTTTTT CASSEGLGSGGAGELFF
TRBJ2-2 NA NA TRBV9 TGTGCCAGCAGCCAGCGTTGGAACGGTCCGAACACCGGGGAGCTGTTTTTT CASSQRWNGPNTGELFF
TRBJ2-3 few TRBD2 TRBV9 TGTGCCAGCAGCGTACGGGTCGGAAGCGGGGGAGGCGCAGATACGCAGTATTTT CASSVRVGSGGGADTQYF
TRBJ1-5 NA TRBD1 TRBV7-9 TGTGCCAGCAGCCTCAGGGGGCGCAATCAGCCCCAGCATTTT CASSLRGRNQPQHF
TRBJ1-2 NA NA TRBV6-1 TGTGCCAGCATTGAAAATTCTCGGGGGGGCAGCTATGGCTACACCTTC CASIENSRGGSYGYTF
TRBJ2-5 once NA TRBV9 TGTGCCAGCAGCGTAGGACACTTCCAAGAGACCCAGTACTTC CASSVGHFQETQYF
TRBJ2-3 once TRBD1 TRBV19 TGTGCCAGTAGTGGACAGGGTGAAACAGATACGCAGTATTTT CASSGQGETDTQYF
TRBJ1-2 NA NA TRBV27 TGTGCCAGCAGTTCCGCCCGGGACTATAACTATGGCTACACCTTC CASSSARDYNYGYTF
TRBJ1-2 NA NA TRBV15 TGTGCCACCAGCAGTAGACTTACTGGCTATGGCTACACCTTC CATSSRLTGYGYTF
TRBJ1-2 NA NA TRBV11-3 TGTGCCAGCAGCTTAGAGCCGTCCCAAGCCTTTTATGGCTACACCTTC CASSLEPSQAFYGYTF
TRBJ2-2 NA TRBD1 TRBV28 TGTGCCAGCAGTCTGACAGGGGGCTTCGGGGAGCTGTTTTTT CASSLTGGFGELFF
TRBJ1-3 NA NA TRBV28 TGTGCCAGCAGTTCCGGGGTTAGTGGAAACACCATATATTTT CASSSGVSGNTIYF
TRBJ2-1 NA TRBD2 TRBV6-1 TGTGCCAGCAGTGAAGGGGGGGGCTCCTACAATGAGCAGTTCTTC CASSEGGGSYNEQFF
TRBJ1-4 NA NA TRBV30 TGTGCCTGGAGTGTAGGGAGGGACGGCAGGGGCGAAAAACTGTTTTTT CAWSVGRDGRGEKLFF
TRBJ2-2 NA NA TRBV14 TGTGCCAGCAGCCAGGGGCCCAGGGGAGTGGGCACCGGGGAGCTGTTTTTT CASSQGPRGVGTGELFF
TRBJ2-3 NA NA TRBV6-1 TGTGCCAGCAATTCCCAGGGGCACCTCACAGATACGCAGTATTTT CASNSQGHLTDTQYF
TRBJ2-1 NA TRBD2 TRBV5-1 TGCGCCAGCAGCTTGGCTAGCGGGGCCTACAATGAGCAGTTCTTC CASSLASGAYNEQFF
TRBJ2-1 NA NA TRBV30 TGTGCCTGGAGTACCCGGAGGAGCTCCTACAATGAGCAGTTCTTC CAWSTRRSSYNEQFF
TRBJ1-5 NA NA TRBV6-5 TGTGCCAGCAGTTACGCCGCGTCAGGGCTAATGTCCCAGCATTTT CASSYAASGLMSQHF
TRBJ2-3 NA NA TRBV7-3 TGTGCCAGCAGCTCGGGCCGCGACAGGCCCCCAGATACGCAGTATTTT CASSSGRDRPPDTQYF
TRBJ1-2 once NA TRBV5-1 TGCGCCAGCAATACCGGCTATGGCTACACCTTC CASNTGYGYTF